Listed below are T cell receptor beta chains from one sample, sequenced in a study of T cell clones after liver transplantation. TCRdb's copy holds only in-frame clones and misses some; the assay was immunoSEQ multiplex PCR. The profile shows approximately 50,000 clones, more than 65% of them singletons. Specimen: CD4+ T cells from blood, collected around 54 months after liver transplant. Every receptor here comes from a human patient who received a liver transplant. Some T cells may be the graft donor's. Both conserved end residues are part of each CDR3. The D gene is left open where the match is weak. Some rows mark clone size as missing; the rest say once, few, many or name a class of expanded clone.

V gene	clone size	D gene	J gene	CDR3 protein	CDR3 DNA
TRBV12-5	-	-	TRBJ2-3	CASGQGRGDTQYF	TGTGCTAGTGGTCAGGGGAGGGGGGATACGCAGTATTTT
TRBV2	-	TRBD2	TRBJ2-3	CASSGTSGGRDTQYF	TGTGCCAGCAGTGGGACTAGCGGGGGCAGGGATACGCAGTATTTT
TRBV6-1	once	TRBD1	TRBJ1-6	CASSWEQGSVSPLHF	TGTGCCAGCAGTTGGGAACAGGGGTCCGTTTCACCCCTCCACTTT
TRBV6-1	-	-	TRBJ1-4	CAASLGDLEEKLFF	TGTGCCGCCTCACTCGGGGACCTGGAAGAAAAACTGTTTTTT
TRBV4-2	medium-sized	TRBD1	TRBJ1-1	CASSQEVPAGGNTEAFF	TGTGCCAGCAGCCAAGAAGTCCCCGCAGGGGGAAACACTGAAGCTTTCTTT
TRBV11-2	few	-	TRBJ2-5	CASSLDGKTQYF	TGTGCCAGCAGCTTAGATGGAAAGACCCAGTACTTC
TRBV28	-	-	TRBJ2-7	CASSQDIGEQYF	TGTGCCAGCAGTCAGGACATCGGGGAGCAGTACTTC
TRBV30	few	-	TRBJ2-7	CAWSRSGPHYEQYF	TGTGCCTGGAGCCGTTCCGGGCCGCACTACGAGCAGTACTTC
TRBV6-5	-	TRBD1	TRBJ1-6	CASSKGTAYNSPLHF	TGTGCCAGCAGTAAGGGGACAGCCTATAATTCACCCCTCCACTTT
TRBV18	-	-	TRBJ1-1	CASSPGQGTEAFF	TGTGCCAGCTCACCCGGCCAGGGCACTGAAGCTTTCTTT
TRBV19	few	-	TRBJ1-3	CASSAWSEGGNTIYF	TGTGCCAGTTCCGCATGGTCGGAGGGTGGAAACACCATATATTTT
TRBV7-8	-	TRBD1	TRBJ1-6	CASSTQTGLSPLHF	TGTGCCAGCAGCACTCAGACAGGGCTGTCACCCCTCCACTTT
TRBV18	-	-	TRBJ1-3	CASSPPARQLSSGNTIYF	TGTGCCAGCTCACCACCGGCTCGACAGTTGAGCTCTGGAAACACCATATATTTT
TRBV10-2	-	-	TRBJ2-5	CASMRQMYQETQYF	TGCGCCAGCATGAGGCAGATGTACCAAGAGACCCAGTACTTC